Detailed here is one T cell receptor beta chain. Its matching antigen is unknown. This specimen comes from a study of pediatric ulcerative colitis. Study-level points and caveats: A couple of rectal clonotypes were found only in ulcerative colitis patients, all of them.

Assay used: immunoSEQ multiplex PCR; TCRdb lists only in-frame clones, some missing. The table records around 61,000 clones, about 90% of them present only once. The blood sample was taken during the colonoscopy visit. Germline V gene lookup returns CDR1 SSHAT and CDR2 FNYEAQ (reference sequence). CDR3 length: 16 residues. Sequencing used blood. The receptor comes from a boy between 10 and 17 years old with severe ulcerative colitis. The V gene is TRBV7-7, the J gene TRBJ1-3, with 10 bases matching TRBD1. The CDR3 coding sequence is TGTGCTAGCCGGGACGGGGACAGGGGATCTGGAAACACCATATATTTT. Its translation is CASRDGDRGSGNTIYF.